Following are 22 T cell receptor beta chains from one sample sequenced in a study of blood T cell repertoires in COVID-19. The protocol was immunoSEQ multiplex PCR, while the TCRdb copy is restricted to in-frame clones and leaves out a portion. The sample consists of about 330,000 clones, around 90% of them appearing once. The sample was PBMCs or T cells enriched from blood (not recorded which). These receptors were obtained from a young man who had recovered from COVID-19.

In its sample, this clone was seen once. CDR3 DNA sequence: TGTGCCAGCAGCCAAGATGTGCTAGCGGGGGCCTACGAGCAGTACTTC. Translated: CASSQDVLAGAYEQYF. The V gene is TRBV3-1 (or the pseudogene TRBV3-2), the J gene TRBJ2-7, with 10 bases identical to TRBD2. Per the germline V gene, CDR1 is LGHDT and CDR2 is YNNKEL (reference sequence). CDR3 length: 16 amino acids. Trimming removed 0 bases from V and 2 bases from J; junction bases left unmatched: 4.

The chain uses TRBV30 and TRBJ2-1, with TRBD2 identical over 9 bases. From germline, CDR1 is GTSNPN and CDR2 SVGIG (reference sequence). Trimming took 5 bases from V and 8 from J; bases not matched to a gene: 7. The CDR3 sequence is 13 residues long. The CDR3 spells CAWHSGGLDEQFF. Written as DNA, the CDR3 is TGTGCCTGGCATAGCGGGGGTCTGGATGAGCAGTTCTTC.

The J gene is TRBJ1-5, the V gene TRBV2, with 9 bases identical to TRBD1. CDR3 length equals 14 residues. Trimming cost V 6 bases and J 2 bases; bases outside gene matches: 2. CDR1 is SNHLY, CDR2 FYNNEI, per germline. The CDR3 DNA reads TGTGCCAGCAGAGGGACAGGGCGCAATCAGCCCCAGCATTTT. This sequence encodes CASRGTGRNQPQHF.

The chain joins TRBV9 to TRBJ2-3; TRBD2 agrees at 7 bases. The CDR3 has 14 residues. Germline V gene lookup returns CDR1 SGDLS and CDR2 YYNGEE. The trim removed 4 bases at V and 2 bases at J, leaving 4 bases unmatched. CDR3 DNA sequence: TGTGCCAGCAGCCCCCGGGACTACACAGATACGCAGTATTTT. Its protein is CASSPRDYTDTQYF.

V and J are TRBV13 and TRBJ2-7; 7 bases are shared with TRBD1. CDR3 length: 14 amino acids. With 4 bases clipped from V and 0 bases from J, the junction kept 3 bases outside the gene matches. Germline V gene sequence: CDR1 PRHDT, CDR2 FYEKMQ (reference sequence). CDR3 nucleotide sequence: TGTGCCAGCAGCTCCCGGGACAGCTCCTACGAGCAGTACTTC. It is translated as CASSSRDSSYEQYF.

The chain recombines TRBV7-6 with TRBJ2-5, with a possible D match to TRBD2 (5 bases). This CDR3 comprises 13 residues. Trimming cost V 2 bases and J 5 bases, with 9 bases left between them. Germline-derived CDR1 and CDR2 are SGHVS and FNYEAQ. CDR3 loop: CASSLHRGETQYF. The CDR3 DNA sequence: TGTGCCAGCAGCTTACACAGAGGGGAGACCCAGTACTTC.

The chain is built from TRBV12-2 and TRBJ2-7; TRBD1 is the table's D call, not checked against the DNA. TRBV12-2 is labeled a pseudogene. This CDR3 region has 14 residues. The CDR3 region is CASRLGTGVYEQYF. In nucleotides, the CDR3 is TGTGCAAGTCGCTTAGGGACAGGGGTTTACGAGCAGTACTTC.

CDR3 in amino acids: CASSYLENNSPLHF. The CDR3, as DNA: TGTGCCAGCAGTTACCTAGAAAATAATTCACCCCTCCACTTT. The V call is TRBV6-2 or TRBV6-3, the J call TRBJ1-6; D not certain. The V end was cut by 2 bases, the J end by 5 bases, with 7 bases between. This CDR3 is 14 amino acids long. CDR1 and CDR2 from the germline V gene are MNHEY and SVGEGT.

This clone was counted between two and nine times. The chain has TRBV13 and TRBJ1-2; possible D gene TRBD1, 5 bases. Trimming took off 1 base at V and 8 bases at J, with 14 bases between the two ends. CDR3 length: 14 amino acids. Germline CDR1 PRHDT, CDR2 FYEKMQ (reference sequence). Written as DNA, the CDR3 is TGTGCCAGCAGCTTAGCCCTGCAGGGTCAGGGCTACACCTTC. Amino acid sequence: CASSLALQGQGYTF. The full variable domain, rest sourced from reference TRBV13 and TRBJ1-2, is AAGVIQSPRHLIKEKRETATLKCYPIPRHDTVYWYQQGPGQDPQFLISFYEKMQSDKGSIPDRFSAQQFSDYHSELNMSSLELGDSALYFCASSLALQGQGYTFGSGTRLTVV.

The chain has TRBV5-6 and TRBJ1-2, with TRBD1 matching 8 bases. This CDR3 comprises 15 residues. CDR1 and CDR2 (germline): SGHDT, YYEEEE. The J segment lost 4 bases and the V segment lost 3 bases, leaving 8 bases of the junction unmatched. The CDR3 DNA follows: TGTGCCAGCAGCTCAGGACAGGGATTGGGCTATGGCTACACCTTC. It encodes CASSSGQGLGYGYTF.

The chain uses TRBV9 and TRBJ1-6; 9 bases map to TRBD1. Unmatched junction bases numbered 8, after V lost 0 bases and J lost 7 bases. Germline V CDR1 and CDR2: SGDLS, YYNGEE. The CDR3 length is 17 residues. The DNA for the CDR3 is TGTGCCAGCAGCGTAGCTCGGGACAGGGAACACAATTCACCCCTCCACTTT. It codes for CASSVARDREHNSPLHF. Complete variable domain (other parts from reference TRBV9 and TRBJ1-6): DSGVTQTPKHLITATGQRVTLRCSPRSGDLSVYWYQQSLDQGLQFLIQYYNGEERAKGNILERFSAQQFPDLHSELNLSSLELGDSALYFCASSVARDREHNSPLHFGNGTRLTVT.

The chain uses TRBV28 and TRBJ2-7, with D possibly TRBD1 on 5 matching bases. The CDR3 loop spans 14 amino acids. Germline V gives CDR1 MDHEN, CDR2 SYDVKM. The CDR3 DNA sequence: TGTGCAGCAGGGATAAGGGGTATGATCTACGAGCAGTACTTC. This encodes CAAGIRGMIYEQYF.

The chain couples TRBV2 to TRBJ1-5; 7 bases agree with TRBD1. The CDR3 is 16 residues long. CDR1 is SNHLY and CDR2 is FYNNEI in the germline V gene. Trimming removed 6 bases from V and 0 bases from J; junction bases left unmatched: 8. Here the CDR3 reads CASRDRRGSSNQPQHF. CDR3 nucleotide sequence: TGTGCCAGCAGGGACAGGAGGGGGTCTAGCAATCAGCCCCAGCATTTT.

The rearrangement links TRBV28 to TRBJ1-4; D unclear. Between the trimmed V and J ends, which lost 3 bases and 0 bases, there was a span of 8 bases. This CDR3 is built from 15 residues. The V gene's germline CDR1 is MDHEN and CDR2 SYDVKM. CDR3 residues: CASSLYSTTNEKLFF. CDR3 coding DNA: TGTGCCAGCAGTTTGTACAGTACAACTAATGAAAAACTGTTTTTT.

This clone showed up just once. This CDR3 is also generated by other DNA sequences in the sample. The chain has TRBV27 and TRBJ1-6, with TRBD1 identical over 8 bases. Trimming took 3 bases from V and 6 from J; bases not matched to a gene: 4. Germline CDR1 is MNHEY and CDR2 is SMNVEV (reference sequence). The CDR3 is 15 residues long. The CDR3 DNA is TGTGCCAGCAGTTTGAGTGACAGGGGTAATTCACCCCTCCACTTT. Translation gives CASSLSDRGNSPLHF.

The genes are TRBV5-6 and TRBJ2-1; possibly TRBD1 for D (6 bases). This CDR3 is 16 amino acids long. V was cut by 2 bases and J by 0 bases, with 12 bases left in between. Germline assignment: CDR1 SGHDT and CDR2 YYEEEE. In nucleotides, the CDR3 is TGTGCCAGCAGCTTCCTAATAGGGGGCTCCTACAATGAGCAGTTCTTC. This translates into CASSFLIGGSYNEQFF.

The gene calls are TRBV10-3 and TRBJ2-1; TRBD2 agrees at 10 bases. Germline CDR1 reads ENHRY; CDR2 reads SYGVKD. CDR3 length: 16 residues. V trimming: 3 bases; J trimming: 2 bases; junction bases outside the gene matches: 4. CDR3 region: CAISEGLAGAYNEQFF. In DNA form, the CDR3 reads TGTGCCATCAGTGAAGGGCTAGCGGGAGCCTACAATGAGCAGTTCTTC.

The chain recombines TRBV28 with TRBJ2-5; weak D call: TRBD2 (5 bases). Trimming pared 5 bases from V and 2 bases from J, leaving 9 bases between. The CDR3 extends over 13 amino acids. Germline V lookup: CDR1 MDHEN, CDR2 SYDVKM. The CDR3 sequence is CASSPGDQETQYF. CDR3 nucleotides: TGTGCCAGCAGTCCCGGGGATCAAGAGACCCAGTACTTC. The full variable domain, completed using reference TRBV28 and TRBJ2-5, is DVKVTQSSRYLVKRTGEKVFLECVQDMDHENMFWYRQDPGLGLRLIYFSYDVKMKEKGDIPEGYSVSREKKERFSLILESASTNQTSMYLCASSPGDQETQYFGPGTRLLVL.

The chain recombines TRBV5-1 with TRBJ2-1; TRBD1 might be the D (5 bases). V was cut by 3 bases and J by 5 bases, with 12 bases left in between. Germline-derived CDR1 and CDR2 are SGHRS and YFSETQ. The CDR3 sequence is 14 residues long. CDR3 region: CASSSDRYNNEQFF. Written as DNA, the CDR3 is TGCGCCAGCAGCTCTGACAGATACAACAATGAGCAGTTCTTC. Combining the CDR3 with reference TRBV5-1 and TRBJ2-1 gives the whole variable domain KAGVTQTPRYLIKTRGQQVTLSCSPISGHRSVSWYQQTPGQGLQFLFEYFSETQRNKGNFPGRFSGRQFSNSRSEMNVSTLELGDSALYLCASSSDRYNNEQFFGPGTRLTVL.

The chain is built from TRBV13 and TRBJ1-2; 9 positions agree with TRBD1. This CDR3 contains 17 residues. With 3 bases clipped from V and 4 bases from J, the junction kept 12 bases outside the gene matches. CDR1 and CDR2 (germline): PRHDT, FYEKMQ (reference sequence). CDR3 sequence: CASSLLTGGLSGYGYTF. The DNA of the CDR3 is TGTGCCAGCAGCTTGTTAACAGGGGGCTTATCGGGCTATGGCTACACCTTC.

For this clone: Other DNA sequences from this sample encode an identical CDR3 as well. The chain recombines TRBV5-1 with TRBJ2-5; possible D gene TRBD2, 5 bases. Germline V gene lookup returns CDR1 SGHRS and CDR2 YFSETQ. V dropped 2 bases and J dropped 1 base, with 6 bases sitting between them. There are 13 residues in the CDR3. The CDR3 loop is CASSFGVQETQYF. The CDR3, as DNA: TGCGCCAGCAGCTTCGGGGTCCAAGAGACCCAGTACTTC.

The chain links TRBV13 to TRBJ1-6; 10 bases line up with TRBD1. V lost 5 bases and J lost 8; bases outside the gene matches: 12. The CDR3 covers 17 residues. In germline, CDR1 is PRHDT, CDR2 FYEKMQ (reference sequence). CDR3 in DNA: TGTGCCAGCAGCCCGACCGCGACAGGGGGCGGATATTCACCCCTCCACTTT. Protein: CASSPTATGGGYSPLHF.